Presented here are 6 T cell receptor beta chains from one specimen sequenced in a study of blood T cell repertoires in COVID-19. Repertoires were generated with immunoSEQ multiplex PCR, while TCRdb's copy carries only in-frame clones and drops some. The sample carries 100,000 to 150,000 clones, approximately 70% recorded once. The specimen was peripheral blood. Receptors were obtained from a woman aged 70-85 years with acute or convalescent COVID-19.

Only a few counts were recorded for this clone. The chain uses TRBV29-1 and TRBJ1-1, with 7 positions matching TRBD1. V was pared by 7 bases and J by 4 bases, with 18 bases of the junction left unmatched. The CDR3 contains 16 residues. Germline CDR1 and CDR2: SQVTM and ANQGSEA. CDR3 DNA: TGCAGCGCGACCGGGACAGCGGGTATACGGAGCACTGAAGCTTTCTTT. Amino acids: CSATGTAGIRSTEAFF.

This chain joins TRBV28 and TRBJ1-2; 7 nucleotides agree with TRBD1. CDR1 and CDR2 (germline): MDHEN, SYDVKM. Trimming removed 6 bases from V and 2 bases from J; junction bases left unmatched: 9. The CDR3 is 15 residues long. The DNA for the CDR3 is TGTGCCAGCAGCACCTCCGGGACAGCGAACTATGGCTACACCTTC. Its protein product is CASSTSGTANYGYTF.

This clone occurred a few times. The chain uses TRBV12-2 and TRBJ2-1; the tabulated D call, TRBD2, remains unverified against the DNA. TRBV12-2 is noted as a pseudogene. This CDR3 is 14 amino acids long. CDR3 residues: CASRSTGGYNEQFF. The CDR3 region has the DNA TGTGCAAGTCGCTCCACCGGGGGTTACAATGAGCAGTTCTTC.

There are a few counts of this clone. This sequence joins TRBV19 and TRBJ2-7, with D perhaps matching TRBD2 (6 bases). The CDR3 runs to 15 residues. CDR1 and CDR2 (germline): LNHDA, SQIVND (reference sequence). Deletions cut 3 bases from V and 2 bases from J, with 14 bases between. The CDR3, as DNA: TGTGCCAGTAGTATGGGGGGAAGCAAAACCTACGAGCAGTACTTC. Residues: CASSMGGSKTYEQYF.

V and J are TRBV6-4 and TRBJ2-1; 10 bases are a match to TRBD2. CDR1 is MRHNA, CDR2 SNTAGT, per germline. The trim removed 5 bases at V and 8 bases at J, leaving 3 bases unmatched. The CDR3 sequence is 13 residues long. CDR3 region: CASSLAGGYEQFF. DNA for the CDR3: TGTGCCAGCAGTTTAGCGGGGGGCTATGAGCAGTTCTTC.

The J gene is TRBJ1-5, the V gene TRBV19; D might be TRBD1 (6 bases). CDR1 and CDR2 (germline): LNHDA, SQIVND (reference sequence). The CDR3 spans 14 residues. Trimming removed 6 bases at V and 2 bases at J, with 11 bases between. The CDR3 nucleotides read TGTGCCAGTAGCAAAAGACAGGGCAATCAGCCCCAGCATTTT. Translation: CASSKRQGNQPQHF.